This T cell receptor beta chain was captured by sequencing in a study of CXCR3-negative and CXCR3-positive naive CD8 T cells (dated by TCRdb to about 2019). Study-level background: In total, 130 million to 150 million TRB reads were obtained, or roughly 1.5 +/- 0.3 million reads per library. Data from ten to twelve donors, pooled across two independent experiments, went into the diversity and physicochemical repertoire analyses. TRBV-TRBJ cluster analysis included naive subsets from 5 donors and memory cells from 3 donors. Overall study outcomes, separate from this receptor: TRBV-TRBJ usage was similar between naive CXCR3-negative and CXCR3-positive cells from the same donor, while memory cells showed distinct patterns. Because surface CD5, which is linked to self-reactivity in mice, was comparable between the naive subsets, TCR interaction strength was also inferred from TRB CDR3 physicochemical properties. Freshly isolated PBMCs were used for most assays because CXCR3 expression partially decreased after cryopreservation. Compared with CXCR3-negative naive cells, CXCR3-positive naive cells had TRB CDR3s with higher hydrophobicity (lower Kidera factor 4), lower energy, and higher strength and volume indices. Both naive subsets had comparably high repertoire diversity, while memory CD8+ T cells had much lower repertoire diversity.

Instrument used: NextSeq 550. The Human TCR Profiling Kit (MiLaboratory) was used to make UMI-labeled 5' RACE TRB cDNA libraries. cDNA synthesis used the entire amount of extracted RNA, and PCR amplification then used the entire amount of cDNA produced. Libraries were prepared in parallel with an identical number of PCR cycles. In the source study's methods: With a minimum of two reads required per UMI, MIGEC and MiXCR pulled out about 52,000 +/- 9,100 unique UMI-labeled TRB cDNA molecules from each library. Each library averaged roughly 40,000 +/- 10,000 functional in-frame TRB CDR3 nucleotide clonotypes without stop codons. After downsampling to 5000 UMI-labeled TRB molecules per sample, diversity metrics such as normalized Shannon-Wiener and Chao1 were calculated in VDJtools. VDJtools computed clonotype-size-weighted physicochemical properties of the central five CDR3 residues: interaction energy, strength, volume and Kidera factor 4. Through TCRdb reprocessing, the reads give one entry per CDR3 protein sequence; DNA is omitted. The V and J calls and clone size come from TCRdb's table, not from the authors' own analysis. This sample's listing comprises 150,000 to 180,000 distinct CDR3 sequences. 0.45% to 0.55% of the sample rests with the top ten.

Each CD8+ T cell subset was flow-sorted in triplicate, with approximately 300,000 cells per subset placed directly into RLT lysis buffer. To exclude memory contaminants, naive CD8+ T cells were stringently defined as CD45RO-CCR7+CD27+CD95-. Peripheral blood mononuclear cells were isolated from buffy coats using standard density gradient centrifugation. A FACSAria III was used to flow-sort naive CXCR3-negative and CXCR3-positive CD8+ T cells. Total RNA was extracted from sorted cells using an RNeasy Mini Kit. From cysteine to phenylalanine, the CDR3 is 15 amino acids long. No DNA appears here. The germline V gene encodes CDR1 SGHTA and CDR2 FQGTGA. For this clonotype: This clone's antigen is unknown.

The sequence is built from TRBV7-3 and TRBJ2-3; TCRdb returns TRBD1, unconfirmable since there is no DNA. The clonotype was recovered from a human donor in good health. Some clones in this sample may be carry-over from other donors' samples. Sequenced material: naive CXCR3+ CD8+ T cells from blood. The cell subset or site tag for this specimen amounts to: CD45RO-CCR7+CD27+CD95- naive CD8+ T cells expressing CXCR3 (TNR3+). The CDR3 here reads CASSPSGGMADTQYF.